Given below is one T cell receptor beta chain in context. Trimming took off 3 bases at V and 0 bases at J, with 7 bases between the two ends. Germline CDR1 reads WNHNN; CDR2 reads SYGVQD (reference sequence). CDR3 length equals 14 residues. This entry comes from a study of shared clonotypes between healthy human individuals. The data were produced by immunoSEQ multiplex PCR, yet TCRdb's version contains in-frame clones alone and is incomplete. The sample has millions of clones, approximately 92% seen once. V usage is TRBV10-1 and J usage is TRBJ2-3, with D perhaps TRBD2 (6 bases). This clonotype was sampled from a man between 18 and 35 years old in good health. Specimen: naive CD4+ T cells sorted from blood. Subset reported: CD45RA+ positively selected. CDR3 DNA: TGCGCCAGCAGTGACCGGGGGAGCACAGATACGCAGTATTTT. Protein product: CASSDRGSTDTQYF.